This T cell receptor beta chain is from a study of cytomegalovirus exposure and HLA in healthy donors. Between the trimmed V and J ends, which lost 4 bases and 0 bases, there was a span of 14 bases. Germline assignment: CDR1 SGDLS and CDR2 YYNGEE. The CDR3 is made up of 16 amino acids. TCRdb keeps only in-frame clones here, not all; method: immunoSEQ multiplex PCR. The sample shows some 260,000 clones, about 90% of them seen only once. Material for sequencing was PBMCs. The clonotype was recovered from a man aged 18 to 35 in good health and CMV-seropositive. V gene TRBV9 combines with J gene TRBJ1-3, with unresolved D. The CDR3, as DNA: TGTGCCAGCAGCCATTTGGGCACTTACTCTGGAAACACCATATATTTT. Translated, it gives CASSHLGTYSGNTIYF.